This T cell receptor (beta chain) was profiled in a study of regulatory T cells in long-lasting Graves disease. Study results and caveats: There were preferences for TRBV28, TRBJ1-2 and TRBJ2-5 in persistent disease.

This clonotype was observed a single time. The antigen remains undetermined. As to time point: newly diagnosed GD, antithyroid drugs for less than 3 months. PBMC-derived RNA was used for the TCR library. Building the TCR beta libraries relied on iRepertoire HTBI primers, and CDR3 regions underwent Arm-PCR. TCRdb reanalysed the multiplex PCR reads using MiXCR and keeps one entry per CDR3 protein. The sample has around 460,000 distinct CDR3 sequences, about 15% seen once. This CDR3 has 15 amino acids. Germline V gene lookup returns CDR1 SGDLS and CDR2 YYNGEE. Trimming took 0 bases from V and 3 from J, leaving 13 bases between them. This same sample was also part of a study on T cells in Graves' hyperthyroidism and ophthalmopathy. Per that study: HTBI primers were employed in a first-round RT-PCR of the TCR CDR3. A 13 V-J signature model discriminated ophthalmopathy versus stable hyperthyroidism.

V gene TRBV9 combines with J gene TRBJ2-7; no definite D call. The receptor comes from a woman between 50 and 59 years old with Graves disease. The specimen was peripheral blood mononuclear cells (PBMCs), collected at new diagnosis, from a patient treated with antithyroid drugs. The CDR3 loop reads CASSVAPERFYEQYF. CDR3 bases: TGTGCCAGCAGCGTAGCTCCGGAAAGATTCTACGAGCAGTACTTC.